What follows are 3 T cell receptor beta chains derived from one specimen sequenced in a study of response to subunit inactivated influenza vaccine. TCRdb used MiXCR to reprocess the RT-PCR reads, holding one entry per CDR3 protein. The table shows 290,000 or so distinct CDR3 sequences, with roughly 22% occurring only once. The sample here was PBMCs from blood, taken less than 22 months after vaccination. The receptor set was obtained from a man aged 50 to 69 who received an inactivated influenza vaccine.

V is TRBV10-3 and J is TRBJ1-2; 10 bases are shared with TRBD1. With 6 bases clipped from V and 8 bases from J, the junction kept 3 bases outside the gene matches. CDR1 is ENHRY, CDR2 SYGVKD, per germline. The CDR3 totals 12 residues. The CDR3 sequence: CAIRTGGRGYTF. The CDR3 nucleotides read TGTGCCATCAGGACAGGGGGCCGGGGCTACACCTTC.

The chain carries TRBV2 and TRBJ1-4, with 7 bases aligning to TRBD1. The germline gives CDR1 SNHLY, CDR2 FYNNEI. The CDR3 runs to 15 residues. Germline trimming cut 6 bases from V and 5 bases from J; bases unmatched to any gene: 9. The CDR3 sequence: CASSAQQGYNEKLFF. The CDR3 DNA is TGTGCCAGCAGCGCCCAACAGGGGTACAATGAAAAACTGTTTTTT. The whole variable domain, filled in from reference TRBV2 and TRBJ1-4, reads EPEVTQTPSHQVTQMGQEVILRCVPISNHLYFYWYRQILGQKVEFLVSFYNNEISEKSEIFDDQFSVERPDGSNFTLKIRSTKLEDSAMYFCASSAQQGYNEKLFFGSGTQLSVL.

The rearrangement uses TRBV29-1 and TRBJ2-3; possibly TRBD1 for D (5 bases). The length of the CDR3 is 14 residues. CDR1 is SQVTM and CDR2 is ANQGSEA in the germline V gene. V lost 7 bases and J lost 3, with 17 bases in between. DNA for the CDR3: TGCAGCGGCCAACAGGAAGGGAAAACAGATACGCAGTATTTT. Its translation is CSGQQEGKTDTQYF.